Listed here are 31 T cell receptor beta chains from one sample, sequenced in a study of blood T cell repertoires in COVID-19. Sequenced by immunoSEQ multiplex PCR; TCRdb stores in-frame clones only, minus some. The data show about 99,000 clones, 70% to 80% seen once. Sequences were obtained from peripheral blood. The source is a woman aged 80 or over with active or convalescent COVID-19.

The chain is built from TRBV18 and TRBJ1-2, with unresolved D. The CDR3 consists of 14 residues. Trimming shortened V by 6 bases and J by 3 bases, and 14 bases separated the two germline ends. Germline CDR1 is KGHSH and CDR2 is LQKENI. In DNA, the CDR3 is TGTGCCAGCTCCCCAGTCGGGGTAGACTATGGCTACACCTTC. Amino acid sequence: CASSPVGVDYGYTF.

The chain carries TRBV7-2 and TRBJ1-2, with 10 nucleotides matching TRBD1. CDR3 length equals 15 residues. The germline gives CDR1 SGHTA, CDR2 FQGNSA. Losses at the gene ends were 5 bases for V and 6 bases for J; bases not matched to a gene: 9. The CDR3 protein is CASSLGQGMGNGYTF. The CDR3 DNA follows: TGTGCCAGCAGCCTGGGACAGGGGATGGGAAATGGCTACACCTTC.

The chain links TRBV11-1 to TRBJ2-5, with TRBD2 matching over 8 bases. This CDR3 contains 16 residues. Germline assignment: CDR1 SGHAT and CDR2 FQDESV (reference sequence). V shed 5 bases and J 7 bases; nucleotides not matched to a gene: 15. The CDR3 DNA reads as TGTGCCAGCAGCCCATACGCAGCGGGAGTGACGGGGACCCAGTACTTC. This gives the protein CASSPYAAGVTGTQYF.

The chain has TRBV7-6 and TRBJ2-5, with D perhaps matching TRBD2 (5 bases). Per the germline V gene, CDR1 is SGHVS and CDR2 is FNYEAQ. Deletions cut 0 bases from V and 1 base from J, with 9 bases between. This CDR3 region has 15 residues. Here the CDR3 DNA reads TGTGCCAGCAGCTTAGCGCGTGGGAGCCAAGAGACCCAGTACTTC. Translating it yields CASSLARGSQETQYF.

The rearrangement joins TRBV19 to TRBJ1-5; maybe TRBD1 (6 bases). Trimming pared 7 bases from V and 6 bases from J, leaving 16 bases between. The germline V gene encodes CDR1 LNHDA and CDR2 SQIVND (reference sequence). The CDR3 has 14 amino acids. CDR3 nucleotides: TGTGCCAGTAACGTTGGACAGTTCAGTCAGCCCCAGCATTTT. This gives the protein CASNVGQFSQPQHF.

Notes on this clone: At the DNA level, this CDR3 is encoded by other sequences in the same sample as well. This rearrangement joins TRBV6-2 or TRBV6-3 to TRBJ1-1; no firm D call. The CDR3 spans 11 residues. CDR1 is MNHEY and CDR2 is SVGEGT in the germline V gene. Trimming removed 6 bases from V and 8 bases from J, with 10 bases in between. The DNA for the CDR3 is TGTGCCAGCAGCCAAGGAGCCGAAGCTTTCTTT. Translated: CASSQGAEAFF.

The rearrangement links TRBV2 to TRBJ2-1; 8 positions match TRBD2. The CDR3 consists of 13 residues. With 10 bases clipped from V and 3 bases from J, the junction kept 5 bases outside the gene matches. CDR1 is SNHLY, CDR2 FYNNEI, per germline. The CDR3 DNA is TGTGCCACCAGCGGGAGTGTCTACAATGAGCAGTTCTTC. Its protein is CATSGSVYNEQFF.

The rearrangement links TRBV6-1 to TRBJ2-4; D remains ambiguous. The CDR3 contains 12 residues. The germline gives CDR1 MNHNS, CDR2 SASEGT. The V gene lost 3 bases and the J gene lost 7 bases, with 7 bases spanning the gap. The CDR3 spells CASSDLLNIQYF. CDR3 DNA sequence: TGTGCCAGCAGTGATTTACTCAACATTCAGTACTTC.

The CDR3 region has the DNA TGCGCCAGCAGCTTGTCCGGGACACGATCCTCTGGGGCCAACGTCCTGACTTTC. Protein: CASSLSGTRSSGANVLTF. The genes are TRBV5-1 and TRBJ2-6; tentatively, D is TRBD1 (6 bases). This CDR3 is 18 amino acids long. Deletions cut 1 base from V and 0 bases from J, with 14 bases between. Germline assignment: CDR1 SGHRS and CDR2 YFSETQ.

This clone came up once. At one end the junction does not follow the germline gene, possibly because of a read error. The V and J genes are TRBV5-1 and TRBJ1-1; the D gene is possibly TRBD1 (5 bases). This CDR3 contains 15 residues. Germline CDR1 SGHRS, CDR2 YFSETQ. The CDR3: CASSFQGGTNTEAFF. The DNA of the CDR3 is TGTGCCAGCAGCTTCCAGGGAGGGACGAACACTGAAGCTTTCTTT.

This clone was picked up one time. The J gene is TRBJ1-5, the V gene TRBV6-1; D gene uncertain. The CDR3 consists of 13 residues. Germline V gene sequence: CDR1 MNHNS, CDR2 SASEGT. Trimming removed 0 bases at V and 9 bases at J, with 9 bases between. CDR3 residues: CASSEAGRPPQHF. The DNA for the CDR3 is TGTGCCAGCAGTGAAGCGGGGAGGCCGCCCCAGCATTTT.

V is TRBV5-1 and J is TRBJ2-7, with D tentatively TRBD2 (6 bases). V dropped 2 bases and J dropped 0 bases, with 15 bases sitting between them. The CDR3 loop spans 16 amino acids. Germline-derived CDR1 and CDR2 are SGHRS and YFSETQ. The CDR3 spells CASSFGGSKSSYEQYF. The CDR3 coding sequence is TGCGCCAGCAGCTTTGGAGGGAGCAAGAGCTCCTACGAGCAGTACTTC.

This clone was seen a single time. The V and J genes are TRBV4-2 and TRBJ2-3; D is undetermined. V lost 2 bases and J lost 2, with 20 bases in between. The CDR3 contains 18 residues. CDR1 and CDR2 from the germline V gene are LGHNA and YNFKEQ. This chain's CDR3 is CASSQPPRGGLNTDTQYF. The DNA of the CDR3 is TGTGCCAGCAGCCAACCACCACGTGGTGGGCTCAACACAGATACGCAGTATTTT.

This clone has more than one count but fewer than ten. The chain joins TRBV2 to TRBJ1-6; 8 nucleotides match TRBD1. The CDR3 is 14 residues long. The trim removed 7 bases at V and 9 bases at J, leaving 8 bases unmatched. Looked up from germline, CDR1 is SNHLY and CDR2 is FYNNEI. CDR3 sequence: CASTEDRVLSPLHF. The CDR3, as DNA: TGTGCCAGCACCGAGGACAGGGTGCTTTCACCCCTCCACTTT.

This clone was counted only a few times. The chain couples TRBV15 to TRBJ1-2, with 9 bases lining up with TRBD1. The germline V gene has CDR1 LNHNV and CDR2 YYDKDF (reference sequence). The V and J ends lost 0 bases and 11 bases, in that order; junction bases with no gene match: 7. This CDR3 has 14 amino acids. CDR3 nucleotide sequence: TGTGCCACCAGCAGAGAACGCCGGGACAGGGAATACACCTTC. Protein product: CATSRERRDREYTF.

CDR3 region: CASSSPTSGSLNEQFF. DNA of the CDR3: TGTGCCAGCAGTTCACCCACTAGCGGGAGTCTTAATGAGCAGTTCTTC. The gene calls are TRBV6-5 and TRBJ2-1; TRBD2 matches 11 bases. Germline trimming cut 4 bases from V and 7 bases from J; bases unmatched to any gene: 9. Per the germline V gene, CDR1 is MNHEY and CDR2 is SVGAGI. This CDR3 is built from 16 residues.

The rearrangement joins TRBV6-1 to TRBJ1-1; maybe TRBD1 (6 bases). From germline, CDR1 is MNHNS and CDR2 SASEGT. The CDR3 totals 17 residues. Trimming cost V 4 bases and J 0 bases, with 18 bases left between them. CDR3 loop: CASSAPSGGGMNTEAFF. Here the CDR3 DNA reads TGTGCCAGCAGTGCCCCTTCGGGGGGCGGGATGAACACTGAAGCTTTCTTT.

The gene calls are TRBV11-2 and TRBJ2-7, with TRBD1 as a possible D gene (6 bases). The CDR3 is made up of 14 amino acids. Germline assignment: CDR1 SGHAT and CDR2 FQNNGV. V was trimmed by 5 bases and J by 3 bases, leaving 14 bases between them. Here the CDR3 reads CASSKYREYYEQYF. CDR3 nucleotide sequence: TGTGCCAGCAGCAAGTACAGGGAATACTACGAGCAGTACTTC. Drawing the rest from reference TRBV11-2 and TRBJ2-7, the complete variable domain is EAGVAQSPRYKIIEKRQSVAFWCNPISGHATLYWYQQILGQGPKLLIQFQNNGVVDDSQLPKDRFSAERLKGVDSTLKIQPAKLEDSAVYLCASSKYREYYEQYFGPGTRLTVT.

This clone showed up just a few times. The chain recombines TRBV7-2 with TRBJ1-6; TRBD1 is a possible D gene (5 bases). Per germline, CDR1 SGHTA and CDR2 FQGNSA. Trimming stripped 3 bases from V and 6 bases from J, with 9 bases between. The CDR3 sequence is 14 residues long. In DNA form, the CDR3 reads TGTGCCAGCAGCTTGACAGCGGGTAATTCACCCCTCCACTTT. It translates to CASSLTAGNSPLHF.

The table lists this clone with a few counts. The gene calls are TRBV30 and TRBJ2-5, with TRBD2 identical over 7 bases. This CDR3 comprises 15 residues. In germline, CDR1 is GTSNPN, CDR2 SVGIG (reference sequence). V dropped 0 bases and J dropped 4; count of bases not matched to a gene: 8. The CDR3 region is CAWSVGIGGGETQYF. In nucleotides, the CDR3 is TGTGCCTGGAGTGTTGGGATTGGGGGGGGAGAGACCCAGTACTTC.

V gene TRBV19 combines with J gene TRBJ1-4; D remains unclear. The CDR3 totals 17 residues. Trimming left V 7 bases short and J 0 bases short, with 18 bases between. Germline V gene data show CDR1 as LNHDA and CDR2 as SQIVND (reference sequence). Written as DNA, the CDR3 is TGTGCCAGTACCACCGGAGGTTGGGGTGCAACTAATGAAAAACTGTTTTTT. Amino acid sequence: CASTTGGWGATNEKLFF.

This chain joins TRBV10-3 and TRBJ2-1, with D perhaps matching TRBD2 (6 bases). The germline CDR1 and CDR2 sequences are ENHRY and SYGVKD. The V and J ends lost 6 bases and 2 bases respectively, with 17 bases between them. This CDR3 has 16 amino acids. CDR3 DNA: TGTGCCATCAGAACGAACCGGGACTGGGCCTACAATGAGCAGTTCTTC. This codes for CAIRTNRDWAYNEQFF.

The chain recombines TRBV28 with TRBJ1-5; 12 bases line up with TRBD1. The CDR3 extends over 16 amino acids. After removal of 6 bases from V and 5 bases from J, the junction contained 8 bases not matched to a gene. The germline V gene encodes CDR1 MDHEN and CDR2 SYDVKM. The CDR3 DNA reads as TGTGCCAGCAGATCAACCGGGACAGGGGGCCATCAGCCCCAGCATTTT. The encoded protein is CASRSTGTGGHQPQHF.

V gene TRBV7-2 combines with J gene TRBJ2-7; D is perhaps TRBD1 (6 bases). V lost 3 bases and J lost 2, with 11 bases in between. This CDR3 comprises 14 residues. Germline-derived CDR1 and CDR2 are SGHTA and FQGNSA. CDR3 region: CASSLGNRAYEQYF. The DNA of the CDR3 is TGTGCCAGCAGCTTGGGGAACAGGGCCTACGAGCAGTACTTC.

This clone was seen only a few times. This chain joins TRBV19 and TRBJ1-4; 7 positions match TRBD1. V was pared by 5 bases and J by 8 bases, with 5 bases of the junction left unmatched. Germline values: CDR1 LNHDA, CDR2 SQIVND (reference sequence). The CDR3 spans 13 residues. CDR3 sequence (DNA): TGTGCCAGTAGTTACAGGGGAGGCGAAAAACTGTTTTTT. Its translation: CASSYRGGEKLFF.

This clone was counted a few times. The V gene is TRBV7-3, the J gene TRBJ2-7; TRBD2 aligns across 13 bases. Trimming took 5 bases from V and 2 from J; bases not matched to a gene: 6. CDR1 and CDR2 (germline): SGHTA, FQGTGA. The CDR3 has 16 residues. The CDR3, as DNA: TGTGCCAGCAGCCTAGGACTAGCGGGAGAGACCTACGAGCAGTACTTC. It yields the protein CASSLGLAGETYEQYF. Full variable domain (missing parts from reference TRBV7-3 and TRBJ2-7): GAGVSQTPSNKVTEKGKYVELRCDPISGHTALYWYRQSLGQGPEFLIYFQGTGAADDSGLPNDRFFAVRPEGSVSTLKIQRTERGDSAVYLCASSLGLAGETYEQYFGPGTRLTVT.

The CDR3 reads CASRGRAFRVQYF. The CDR3 nucleotides read TGTGCCAGTCGCGGGAGGGCCTTTAGGGTGCAGTACTTC. The chain is built from TRBV27 and TRBJ2-7, with 9 bases that match TRBD2. V lost 9 bases and J lost 9; bases outside the gene matches: 12. CDR1 is MNHEY, CDR2 SMNVEV, per germline (reference sequence). The CDR3 contains 13 residues.

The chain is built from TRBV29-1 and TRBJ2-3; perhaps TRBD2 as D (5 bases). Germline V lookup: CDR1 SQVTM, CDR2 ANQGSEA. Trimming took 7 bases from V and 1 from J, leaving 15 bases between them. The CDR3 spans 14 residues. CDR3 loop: CSATRADRTDTQYF. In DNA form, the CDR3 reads TGCAGCGCAACGAGAGCGGACCGCACAGATACGCAGTATTTT.

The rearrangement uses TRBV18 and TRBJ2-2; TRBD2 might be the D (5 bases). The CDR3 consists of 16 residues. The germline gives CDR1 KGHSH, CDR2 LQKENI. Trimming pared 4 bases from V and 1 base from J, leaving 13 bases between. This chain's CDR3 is CASSLLDLGNTGELFF. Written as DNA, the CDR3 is TGTGCCAGCTCACTACTAGATCTCGGGAACACCGGGGAGCTGTTTTTT.

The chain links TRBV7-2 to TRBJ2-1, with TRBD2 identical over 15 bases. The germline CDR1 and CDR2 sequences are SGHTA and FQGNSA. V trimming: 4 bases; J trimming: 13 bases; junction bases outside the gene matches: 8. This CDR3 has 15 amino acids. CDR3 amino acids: CASSSIGGLAGGQFF. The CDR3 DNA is TGTGCCAGCAGCTCCATAGGGGGACTAGCGGGAGGTCAGTTCTTC. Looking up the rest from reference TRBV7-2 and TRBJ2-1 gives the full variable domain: GAGVSQSPSNKVTEKGKDVELRCDPISGHTALYWYRQSLGQGLEFLIYFQGNSAPDKSGLPSDRFSAERTGGSVSTLTIQRTQQEDSAVYLCASSSIGGLAGGQFFGPGTRLTVL.

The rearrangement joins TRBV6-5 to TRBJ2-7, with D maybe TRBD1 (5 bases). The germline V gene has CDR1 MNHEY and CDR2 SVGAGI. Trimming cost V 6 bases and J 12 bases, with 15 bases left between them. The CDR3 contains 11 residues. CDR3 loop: CASSQAGFRYF. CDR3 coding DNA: TGTGCCAGCAGCCAAGCAGGGTTTCGGTACTTC.